This TCR beta chain was observed in a study of T cell responses to AZD1222 COVID-19 vaccine. General study findings and limits: Sampled repertoires all dated from after the peak T cell response. Spike-specific TCR breadth and depth were elevated following two AZD1222 doses.

Profiled with immunoSEQ multiplex PCR; TCRdb holds only in-frame clones, not every one. The table lists roughly 50,000 clones, nearly 90% of them singletons. A note on this clone: The target antigen is unknown.

This receptor was taken from an adult in good health. Sample: peripheral blood, taken on day 0 of AZD1222 vaccination.

CDR3 sequence reads: CASSIGTREVNTQYF. In nucleotides, the CDR3 is TGTGCCAGTAGTATCGGGACACGGGAGGTAAATACGCAGTATTTT. This chain connects TRBV19 to TRBJ2-3; perhaps TRBD2 as D (7 bases). The CDR3 contains 15 residues. Per the germline V gene, CDR1 is LNHDA and CDR2 is SQIVND (reference sequence). V lost 3 bases and J 7 bases, leaving 17 bases between the germline ends.